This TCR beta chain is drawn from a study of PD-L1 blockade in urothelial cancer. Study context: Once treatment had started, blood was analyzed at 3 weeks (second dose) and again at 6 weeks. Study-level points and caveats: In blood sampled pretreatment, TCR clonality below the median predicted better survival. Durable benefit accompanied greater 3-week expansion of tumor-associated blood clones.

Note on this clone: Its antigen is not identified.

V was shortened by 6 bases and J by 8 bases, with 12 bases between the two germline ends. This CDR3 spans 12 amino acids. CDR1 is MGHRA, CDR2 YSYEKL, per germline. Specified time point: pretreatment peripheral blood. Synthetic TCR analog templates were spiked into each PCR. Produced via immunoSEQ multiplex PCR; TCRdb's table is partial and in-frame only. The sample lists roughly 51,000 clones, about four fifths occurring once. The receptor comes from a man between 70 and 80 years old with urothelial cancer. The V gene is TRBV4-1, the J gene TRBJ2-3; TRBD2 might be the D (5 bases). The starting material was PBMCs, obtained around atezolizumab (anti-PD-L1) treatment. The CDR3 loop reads CASSLGRGTQYF. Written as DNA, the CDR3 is TGCGCCAGCAGTTTGGGCCGGGGTACGCAGTATTTT.